This T cell receptor beta chain derives from a study of metastatic and nonmetastatic thyroid tumors. Findings and caveats of the study: Reported TCR beta diversity, measured in blood and tumor, was significantly higher for malignant thyroid tumors than for benign nodules.

There are a few counts of this clone. No antigen is known for it. Germline CDR1 is SNHLY and CDR2 is FYNNEI. V trimming: 7 bases; J trimming: 8 bases; junction bases outside the gene matches: 9. CDR3 length equals 14 residues. TCRdb re-called the PCR reads via MiXCR. The sample consists of about 19,000 clones, approximately 25% of them appearing once. Every patient was untreated before thyroid surgery. This receptor was identified in a male donor with papillary thyroid cancer or a benign thyroid nodule (not recorded which). Some clones in this sample may be carry-over from other donors' samples. The chain uses TRBV2 and TRBJ2-1; 9 positions match TRBD2. The sequenced material came from blood. CDR3 sequence reads: CASTASGMSHEQFF. The CDR3 bases are TGTGCCAGCACAGCTAGCGGGATGTCCCATGAGCAGTTCTTC.